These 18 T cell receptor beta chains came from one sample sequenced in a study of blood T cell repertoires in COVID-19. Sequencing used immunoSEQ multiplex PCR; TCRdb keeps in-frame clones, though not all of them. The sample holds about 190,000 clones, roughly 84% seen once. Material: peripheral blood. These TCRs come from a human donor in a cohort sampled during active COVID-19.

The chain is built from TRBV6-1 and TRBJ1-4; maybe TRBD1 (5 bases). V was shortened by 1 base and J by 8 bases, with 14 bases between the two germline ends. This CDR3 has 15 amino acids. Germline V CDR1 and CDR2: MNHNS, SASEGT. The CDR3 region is CASSEGVGEGEKLFF. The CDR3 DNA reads TGTGCCAGCAGTGAAGGGGTGGGGGAGGGAGAAAAACTGTTTTTT.

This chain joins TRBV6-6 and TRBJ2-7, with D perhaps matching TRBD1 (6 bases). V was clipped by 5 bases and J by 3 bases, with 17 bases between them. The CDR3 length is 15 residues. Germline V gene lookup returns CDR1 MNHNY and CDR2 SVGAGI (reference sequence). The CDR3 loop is CASSRTDMNIYEQYF. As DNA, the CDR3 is TGTGCCAGCAGTCGGACAGATATGAATATCTACGAGCAGTACTTC.

The CDR3 spells CAISWRGAGNSADTQYF. The CDR3 nucleotides read TGTGCCATCAGTTGGCGGGGAGCGGGAAATAGCGCAGATACGCAGTATTTT. The chain combines TRBV10-3 with TRBJ2-3, with 7 positions matching TRBD2. The CDR3 extends over 17 amino acids. V was clipped by 5 bases and J by 4 bases; unmatched bases: 15. Per the germline V gene, CDR1 is ENHRY and CDR2 is SYGVKD.

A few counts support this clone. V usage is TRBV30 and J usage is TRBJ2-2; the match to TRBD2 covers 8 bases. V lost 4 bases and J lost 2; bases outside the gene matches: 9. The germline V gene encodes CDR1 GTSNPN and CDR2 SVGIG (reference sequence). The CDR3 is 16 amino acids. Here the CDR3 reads CAWNRGGFSNTGELFF. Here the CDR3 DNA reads TGTGCCTGGAACCGGGGGGGGTTTAGTAACACCGGGGAGCTGTTTTTT.

The CDR3 spells CASSRRSWTEAFF. The CDR3 coding sequence is TGTGCCAGCAGCCGCAGAAGTTGGACTGAAGCTTTCTTT. This sequence joins TRBV6-5 and TRBJ1-1; D gene uncertain. The CDR3 runs 13 residues. V was trimmed by 6 bases and J by 5 bases, leaving 13 bases between them. The V gene's germline CDR1 is MNHEY and CDR2 SVGAGI.

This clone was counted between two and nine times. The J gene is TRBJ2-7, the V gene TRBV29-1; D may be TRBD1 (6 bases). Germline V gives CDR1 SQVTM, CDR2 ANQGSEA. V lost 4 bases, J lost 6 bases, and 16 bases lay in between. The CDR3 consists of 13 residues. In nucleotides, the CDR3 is TGCAGCGTTGGCAGGGGCCTAGCCGGCGAGCAGTACTTC. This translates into CSVGRGLAGEQYF.

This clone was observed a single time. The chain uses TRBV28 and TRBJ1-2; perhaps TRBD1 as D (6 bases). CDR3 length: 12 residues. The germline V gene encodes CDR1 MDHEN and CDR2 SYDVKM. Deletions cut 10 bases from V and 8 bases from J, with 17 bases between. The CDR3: CAIYGGAKGYTF. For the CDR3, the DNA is TGTGCCATATATGGGGGGGCCAAGGGCTACACCTTC.

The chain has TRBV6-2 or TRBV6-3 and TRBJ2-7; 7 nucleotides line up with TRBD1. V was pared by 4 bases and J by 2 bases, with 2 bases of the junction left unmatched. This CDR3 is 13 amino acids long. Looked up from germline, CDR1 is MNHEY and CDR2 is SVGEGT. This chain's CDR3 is CASSWDSPYEQYV. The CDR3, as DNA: TGTGCCAGCAGTTGGGACAGCCCCTACGAGCAGTACGTC.

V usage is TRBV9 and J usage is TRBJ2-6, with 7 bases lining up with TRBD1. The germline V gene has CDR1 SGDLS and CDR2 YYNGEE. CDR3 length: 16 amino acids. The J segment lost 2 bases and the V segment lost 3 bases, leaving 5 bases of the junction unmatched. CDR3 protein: CASSGGQSTGANVLTF. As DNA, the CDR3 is TGTGCCAGCAGCGGGGGACAGTCAACTGGGGCCAACGTCCTGACTTTC.

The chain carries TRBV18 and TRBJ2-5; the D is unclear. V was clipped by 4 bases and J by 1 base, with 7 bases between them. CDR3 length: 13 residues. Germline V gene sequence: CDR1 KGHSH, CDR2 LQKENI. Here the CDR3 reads CASSLRAQETQYF. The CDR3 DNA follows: TGTGCCAGCTCACTACGAGCCCAAGAGACCCAGTACTTC.

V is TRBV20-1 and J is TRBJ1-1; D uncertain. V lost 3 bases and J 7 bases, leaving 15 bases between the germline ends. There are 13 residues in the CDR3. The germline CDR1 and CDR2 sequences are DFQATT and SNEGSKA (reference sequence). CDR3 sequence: CSASSYLTGEAFF. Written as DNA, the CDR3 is TGCAGTGCTAGTAGTTACCTGACGGGTGAAGCTTTCTTT.

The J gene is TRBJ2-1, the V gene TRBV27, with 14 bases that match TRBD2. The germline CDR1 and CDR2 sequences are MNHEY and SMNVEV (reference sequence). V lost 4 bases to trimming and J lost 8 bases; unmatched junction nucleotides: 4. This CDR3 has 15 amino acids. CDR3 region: CASSSRLAGGDEQFF. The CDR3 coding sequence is TGTGCCAGCAGTTCCCGACTAGCGGGGGGGGATGAGCAGTTCTTC.

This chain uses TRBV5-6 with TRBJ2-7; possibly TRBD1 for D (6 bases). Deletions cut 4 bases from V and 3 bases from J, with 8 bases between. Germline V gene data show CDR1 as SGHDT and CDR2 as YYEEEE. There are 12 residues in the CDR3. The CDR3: CASSKQGYEQYF. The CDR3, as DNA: TGTGCCAGCAGCAAACAGGGCTACGAGCAGTACTTC.

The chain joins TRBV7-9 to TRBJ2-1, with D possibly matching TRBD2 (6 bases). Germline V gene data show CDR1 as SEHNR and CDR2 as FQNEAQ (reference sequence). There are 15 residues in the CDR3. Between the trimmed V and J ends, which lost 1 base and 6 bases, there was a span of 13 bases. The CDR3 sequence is CASSLGLGLGNEQFF. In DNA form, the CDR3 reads TGTGCCAGCAGCTTAGGACTAGGGTTGGGCAATGAGCAGTTCTTC.

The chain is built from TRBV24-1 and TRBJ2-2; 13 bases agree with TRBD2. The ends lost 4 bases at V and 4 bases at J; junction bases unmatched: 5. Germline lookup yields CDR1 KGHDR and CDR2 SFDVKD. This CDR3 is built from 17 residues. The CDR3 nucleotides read TGTGCCACCAGTGAGATTGGACTAGCGGGAGCCACCGGGGAGCTGTTTTTT. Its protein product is CATSEIGLAGATGELFF.

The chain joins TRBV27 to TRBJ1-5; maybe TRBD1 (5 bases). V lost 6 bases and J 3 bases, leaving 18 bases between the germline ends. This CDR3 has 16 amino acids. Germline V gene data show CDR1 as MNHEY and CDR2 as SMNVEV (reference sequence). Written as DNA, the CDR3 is TGTGCCAGCAGCGCTTCGGGGGGGACGCTCAATCAGCCCCAGCATTTT. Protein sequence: CASSASGGTLNQPQHF.

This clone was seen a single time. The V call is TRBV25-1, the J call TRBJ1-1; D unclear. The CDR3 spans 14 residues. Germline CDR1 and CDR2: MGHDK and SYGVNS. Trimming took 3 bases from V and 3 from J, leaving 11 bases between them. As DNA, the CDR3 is TGTGCCAGCAGTGAGAACGGTGTGGACACTGAAGCTTTCTTT. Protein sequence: CASSENGVDTEAFF.

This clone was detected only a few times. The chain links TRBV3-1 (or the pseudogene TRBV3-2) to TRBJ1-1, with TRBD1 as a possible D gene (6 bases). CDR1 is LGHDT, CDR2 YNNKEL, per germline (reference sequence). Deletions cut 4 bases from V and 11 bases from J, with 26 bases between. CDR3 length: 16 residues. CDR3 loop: CASSPSAGGAGRMAFF. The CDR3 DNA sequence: TGTGCCAGCAGCCCATCGGCGGGGGGCGCCGGGAGGATGGCTTTCTTT.